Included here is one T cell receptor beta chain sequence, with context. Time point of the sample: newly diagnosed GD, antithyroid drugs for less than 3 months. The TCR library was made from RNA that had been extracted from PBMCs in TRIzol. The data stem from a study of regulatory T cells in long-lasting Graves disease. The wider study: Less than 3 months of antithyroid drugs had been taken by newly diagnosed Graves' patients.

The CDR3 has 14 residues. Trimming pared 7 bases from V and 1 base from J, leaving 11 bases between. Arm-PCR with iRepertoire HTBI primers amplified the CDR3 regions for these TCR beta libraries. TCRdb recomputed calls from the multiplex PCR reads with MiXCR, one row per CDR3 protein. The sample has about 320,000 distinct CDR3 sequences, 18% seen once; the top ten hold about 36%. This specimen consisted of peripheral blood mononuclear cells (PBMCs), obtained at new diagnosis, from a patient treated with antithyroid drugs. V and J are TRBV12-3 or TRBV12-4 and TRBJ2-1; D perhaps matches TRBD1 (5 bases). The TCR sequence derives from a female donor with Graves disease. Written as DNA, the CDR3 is TGTGCCAGCAAGCAGGGTGAGTCCTACAATGAGCAGTTCTTC. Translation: CASKQGESYNEQFF.